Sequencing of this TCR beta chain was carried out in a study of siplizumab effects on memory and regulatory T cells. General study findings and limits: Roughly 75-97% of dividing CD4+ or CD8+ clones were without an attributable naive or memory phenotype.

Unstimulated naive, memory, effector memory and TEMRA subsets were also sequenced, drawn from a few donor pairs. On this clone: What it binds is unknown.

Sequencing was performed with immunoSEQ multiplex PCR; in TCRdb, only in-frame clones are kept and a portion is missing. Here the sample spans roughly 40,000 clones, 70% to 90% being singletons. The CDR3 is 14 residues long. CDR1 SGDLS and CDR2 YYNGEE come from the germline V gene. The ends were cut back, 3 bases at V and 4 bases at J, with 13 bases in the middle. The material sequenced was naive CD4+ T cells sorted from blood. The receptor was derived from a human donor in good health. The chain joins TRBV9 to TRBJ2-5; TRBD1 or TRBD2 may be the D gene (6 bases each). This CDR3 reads CASSEGGQVETQYF. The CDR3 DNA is TGTGCCAGCAGCGAGGGGGGCCAGGTAGAGACCCAGTACTTC.